Shown below are 21 T cell receptor beta chains from a single sample sequenced in a study of cytomegalovirus exposure and HLA in healthy donors. Both 60 Vbeta primers and 13 Jbeta primers went into the PCR. Clones were read by immunoSEQ multiplex PCR, and TCRdb kept only the in-frame ones, dropping some. The sample records 100,000 to 150,000 clones, roughly 80% being singletons. Material for sequencing was PBMCs. These TCRs come from a woman aged 40 to 50 in good health and CMV-seronegative.

This clone came up once. The chain is built from TRBV7-2 and TRBJ2-5; 8 nucleotides agree with TRBD2. The CDR3 is 15 residues long. Trimming cost V 5 bases and J 5 bases; bases outside gene matches: 10. CDR1 and CDR2 from the germline V gene are SGHTA and FQGNSA. CDR3 in amino acids: CASSPFGLATETQYF. For the CDR3, the DNA is TGTGCCAGCAGCCCCTTCGGACTAGCTACCGAGACCCAGTACTTC.

The rearrangement joins TRBV12-5 to TRBJ2-3; D gene unclear. The germline V and J ends were trimmed by 6 bases and 6 bases, with 13 bases remaining between them. Germline CDR1 and CDR2: LGHNT and FRNRAP. The CDR3 totals 13 residues. This chain's CDR3 is CASGRGDRDTQYF. The CDR3 coding sequence is TGTGCTAGTGGGCGCGGTGATAGGGATACGCAGTATTTT.

The chain employs TRBV7-6 and TRBJ2-5; 10 bases map to TRBD2. V shed 5 bases and J 2 bases; nucleotides not matched to a gene: 8. The CDR3 has 16 amino acids. Germline V gives CDR1 SGHVS, CDR2 FNYEAQ. The CDR3 region has the DNA TGTGCCAGCAGCCCAGACCGGACTAGCGGACAAGAGACCCAGTACTTC. Protein: CASSPDRTSGQETQYF.

The V and J genes are TRBV6-1 and TRBJ1-4; D might be TRBD1 (5 bases). V lost 2 bases and J 5 bases, leaving 9 bases between the germline ends. In germline, CDR1 is MNHNS, CDR2 SASEGT. The CDR3 contains 14 residues. CDR3 nucleotide sequence: TGTGCCAGCAGTGAACCGGCAGGGAATGAAAAACTGTTTTTT. Its translation: CASSEPAGNEKLFF.

The V call is TRBV7-9, the J call TRBJ2-5, with a possible D match to TRBD1 (5 bases). Germline CDR1 SEHNR, CDR2 FQNEAQ (reference sequence). The germline V and J ends were trimmed by 5 bases and 7 bases, with 20 bases remaining between them. The CDR3 is 15 residues long. DNA of the CDR3: TGTGCCAGCAGCCATAAGACAGACCCCTGGGGGACCCAGTACTTC. It is translated as CASSHKTDPWGTQYF.

The chain employs TRBV7-2 and TRBJ2-7; 8 bases line up with TRBD1. The CDR3 is 16 amino acids. CDR1 is SGHTA, CDR2 FQGNSA, per germline. Losses at the gene ends were 1 base for V and 4 bases for J; bases not matched to a gene: 9. Written as DNA, the CDR3 is TGTGCCAGCAGCTTAGGAGGGGCAGGGGGCATTTACGAGCAGTACTTC. Protein product: CASSLGGAGGIYEQYF.

This sequence joins TRBV27 and TRBJ2-7; 7 bases map to TRBD2. V trimming: 4 bases; J trimming: 3 bases; junction bases outside the gene matches: 3. CDR1 is MNHEY and CDR2 is SMNVEV in the germline V gene (reference sequence). The CDR3 is 13 residues long. The CDR3 region has the DNA TGTGCCAGCAGTTACCGGGAGGACTACGAGCAGTACTTC. Protein sequence: CASSYREDYEQYF.

V and J are TRBV19 and TRBJ2-7; possible D gene TRBD2, 5 bases. The CDR3 covers 16 residues. V lost 6 bases and J lost 4, with 22 bases in between. In germline, CDR1 is LNHDA, CDR2 SQIVND (reference sequence). As DNA, the CDR3 is TGTGCCAGTAGGGACGGGTCCACCCGGACGGGATACGAGCAGTACTTC. As protein: CASRDGSTRTGYEQYF.

This clone showed up just a few times. The chain links TRBV18 to TRBJ1-5; 7 bases align to TRBD1. The CDR3 is 14 residues long. V was clipped by 1 base and J by 4 bases; unmatched bases: 1. The germline V gene has CDR1 KGHSH and CDR2 LQKENI. CDR3 coding DNA: TGTGCCAGCTCACCACAGGGGGCGAATCAGCCCCAGCATTTT. Translating it yields CASSPQGANQPQHF.

This chain links TRBV5-8 with TRBJ2-3; 7 bases agree with TRBD1. The V and J ends lost 2 bases and 0 bases, in that order; junction bases with no gene match: 3. The CDR3 spans 15 residues. Germline assignment: CDR1 SGHTS and CDR2 YDEGEE. The CDR3 DNA reads TGTGCCAGCAGCTTCGGCAGGGGGAGCACAGATACGCAGTATTTT. The encoded protein is CASSFGRGSTDTQYF.

The V gene is TRBV4-1, the J gene TRBJ1-4; D gene unclear. The CDR3 is 13 residues long. Trimming took off 1 base at V and 10 bases at J, with 10 bases between the two ends. The germline gives CDR1 MGHRA, CDR2 YSYEKL. CDR3 region: CASSQVTEVKLFF. CDR3 DNA: TGCGCCAGCAGCCAAGTCACTGAAGTAAAACTGTTTTTT.

The chain combines TRBV5-1 with TRBJ2-1, with 11 nucleotides matching TRBD2. Germline V gene data show CDR1 as SGHRS and CDR2 as YFSETQ. V shed 4 bases and J 4 bases; nucleotides not matched to a gene: 13. The CDR3 loop spans 18 amino acids. CDR3 loop: CASSPTPRTSGQYNEQFF. CDR3 sequence (DNA): TGCGCCAGCAGCCCGACCCCAAGGACTAGCGGGCAATACAATGAGCAGTTCTTC. Drawing the rest from reference TRBV5-1 and TRBJ2-1, the complete variable domain is KAGVTQTPRYLIKTRGQQVTLSCSPISGHRSVSWYQQTPGQGLQFLFEYFSETQRNKGNFPGRFSGRQFSNSRSEMNVSTLELGDSALYLCASSPTPRTSGQYNEQFFGPGTRLTVL.

This clone was observed a handful of times. This sequence joins TRBV7-2 and TRBJ1-5; 9 bases line up with TRBD1. CDR3 length equals 14 residues. V shed 5 bases and J 6 bases; nucleotides not matched to a gene: 5. CDR1 is SGHTA and CDR2 is FQGNSA in the germline V gene. CDR3 nucleotide sequence: TGTGCCAGCAGCGAACAACAGGGGGCTCAGCCCCAGCATTTT. This sequence encodes CASSEQQGAQPQHF.

The chain uses TRBV18 and TRBJ2-2, with a tentative D call TRBD1 (5 bases). CDR1 KGHSH and CDR2 LQKENI come from the germline V gene. The CDR3 is 14 amino acids. V was pared by 8 bases and J by 3 bases, with 13 bases between. CDR3 protein: CASTRQQDTGELFF. The CDR3 nucleotides are TGTGCCAGCACAAGACAACAGGACACCGGGGAGCTGTTTTTT.

The CDR3 DNA is TGCAGCGGATTAATACAGGGTTTAGTAGATACGCAGTATTTT. Translated: CSGLIQGLVDTQYF. The chain links TRBV29-1 to TRBJ2-3, with D tentatively TRBD1 (6 bases). This CDR3 comprises 14 residues. V shed 7 bases and J shed 5 bases, with 19 bases lying between them. Germline V gives CDR1 SQVTM, CDR2 ANQGSEA.

The chain uses TRBV13 and TRBJ2-5, with D maybe TRBD2 (6 bases). Deletions cut 0 bases from V and 1 base from J, with 12 bases between. This CDR3 region has 16 residues. From germline, CDR1 is PRHDT and CDR2 FYEKMQ (reference sequence). The CDR3 sequence is CASSLGTAGTQETQYF. DNA of the CDR3: TGTGCCAGCAGCTTAGGTACGGCGGGAACCCAAGAGACCCAGTACTTC.

The chain recombines TRBV18 with TRBJ2-7; TRBD2 matches 9 bases. The CDR3 runs to 14 residues. CDR1 KGHSH and CDR2 LQKENI come from the germline V gene. Trimming took 2 bases from V and 11 from J; bases not matched to a gene: 10. The CDR3, as DNA: TGTGCCAGCTCACCAGCCCGGCGGGAGGGCCGAGAGTACTTC. As protein: CASSPARREGREYF. Full variable domain (rest looked up from reference TRBV18 and TRBJ2-7): NAGVMQNPRHLVRRRGQEARLRCSPMKGHSHVYWYRQLPEEGLKFMVYLQKENIIDESGMPKERFSAEFPKEGPSILRIQQVVRGDSAAYFCASSPARREGREYFGPGTRLTVT.

This clone appeared once. The V and J genes are TRBV27 and TRBJ2-7, with 11 positions matching TRBD1. The V gene's germline CDR1 is MNHEY and CDR2 SMNVEV (reference sequence). The J segment lost 1 base and the V segment lost 0 bases, leaving 5 bases of the junction unmatched. The CDR3 is 17 residues long. The CDR3 DNA is TGTGCCAGCAGTTTATCGTTAGGGGACAGGGGGTCCTACGAGCAGTACTTC. Amino acid sequence: CASSLSLGDRGSYEQYF.

This clone was observed a handful of times. The chain is built from TRBV10-1 and TRBJ2-5; tentative D call: TRBD1 (5 bases). Per germline, CDR1 WNHNN and CDR2 SYGVQD (reference sequence). The CDR3 loop spans 13 amino acids. V lost 4 bases and J 0 bases, leaving 6 bases between the germline ends. Written as DNA, the CDR3 is TGCGCCAGCAGTGGACAGTACCAAGAGACCCAGTACTTC. Translation: CASSGQYQETQYF.

The CDR3 DNA follows: TGTGCCAGCAGCGGAACTAGCGGGACCTACAATGAGCAGTTCTTC. This codes for CASSGTSGTYNEQFF. This chain joins TRBV9 and TRBJ2-1, with 10 bases fitting TRBD2. V lost 3 bases, J lost 2 bases, and 2 bases stayed unmatched. Germline V CDR1 and CDR2: SGDLS, YYNGEE. There are 15 residues in the CDR3.

The chain recombines TRBV6-1 with TRBJ2-2; D is ambiguous. The CDR3 is made up of 13 amino acids. From germline, CDR1 is MNHNS and CDR2 SASEGT. Deletions cut 0 bases from V and 6 bases from J, with 5 bases between. The CDR3 protein is CASSEALPGELFF. The CDR3 DNA follows: TGTGCCAGCAGTGAAGCCCTTCCCGGGGAGCTGTTTTTT.